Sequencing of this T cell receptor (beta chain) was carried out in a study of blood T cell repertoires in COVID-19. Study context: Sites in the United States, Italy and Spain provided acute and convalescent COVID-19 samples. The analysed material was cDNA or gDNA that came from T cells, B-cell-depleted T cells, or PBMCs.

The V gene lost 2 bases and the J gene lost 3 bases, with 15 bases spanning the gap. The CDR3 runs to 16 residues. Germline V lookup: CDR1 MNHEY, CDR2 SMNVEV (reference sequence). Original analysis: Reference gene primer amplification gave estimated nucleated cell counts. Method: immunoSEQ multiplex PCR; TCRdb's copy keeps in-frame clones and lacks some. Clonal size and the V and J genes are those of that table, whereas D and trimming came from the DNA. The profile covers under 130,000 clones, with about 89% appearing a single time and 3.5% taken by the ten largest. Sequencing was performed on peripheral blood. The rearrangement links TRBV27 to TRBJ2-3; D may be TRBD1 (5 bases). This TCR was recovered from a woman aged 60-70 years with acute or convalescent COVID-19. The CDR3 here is CASSLRAVQGTDTQYF. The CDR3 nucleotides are TGTGCCAGCAGTTTAAGGGCAGTCCAGGGTACAGATACGCAGTATTTT.